Following are 25 T cell receptor beta chains from one sample sequenced in a study of CD8 T cells in Susac syndrome. Reverse transcription of about 0.5 to 1 ug RNA was performed with random hexamers. MiXCR, applied by TCRdb to the immunoSEQ multiplex PCR reads, yields one record per CDR3 protein. The sample consists of about 150,000 distinct CDR3 sequences, about 95% of them appearing once. The specimen was CD8+ T cells from PBMCs. The receptor set was obtained from a human donor with multiple sclerosis.

The chain carries TRBV19 and TRBJ1-6, with D tentatively TRBD1 (5 bases). The germline V gene encodes CDR1 LNHDA and CDR2 SQIVND (reference sequence). V dropped 3 bases and J dropped 0 bases, with 6 bases sitting between them. CDR3 size: 15 residues. This CDR3 reads CASSIDSSYNSPLHF. The CDR3, as DNA: TGTGCCAGTAGTATCGACAGCTCCTATAATTCACCCCTCCACTTT.

The V and J genes are TRBV7-9 and TRBJ2-7; D unclear. Trimming removed 6 bases at V and 3 bases at J, with 12 bases between. Per the germline V gene, CDR1 is SEHNR and CDR2 is FQNEAQ (reference sequence). CDR3 size: 13 residues. The CDR3 loop is CASSLPRSYEQYV. CDR3 bases: TGTGCCAGCAGTCTCCCTAGGAGCTACGAGCAGTACGTC.

The chain has TRBV3-1 and TRBJ1-6; 8 nucleotides align to TRBD1. Germline trimming cut 4 bases from V and 12 bases from J; bases unmatched to any gene: 11. The CDR3 spans 15 residues. Germline values: CDR1 LGHDT, CDR2 YNNKEL (reference sequence). DNA of the CDR3: TGTGCCAGCAGCCGCCTCGGGGACAGGATTGGACCCCTCCACTTT. It encodes CASSRLGDRIGPLHF.

V and J are TRBV15 and TRBJ2-5; TRBD1 matches 8 bases. Germline CDR1 and CDR2: LNHNV and YYDKDF (reference sequence). This CDR3 is 14 amino acids long. V shed 1 base, J shed 6 bases, and the junction held 4 bases outside the gene matches. CDR3 DNA sequence: TGTGCCACCAGCAGAGGGACAGGGCCAAAGACCCAGTACTTC. Amino acid sequence: CATSRGTGPKTQYF. The entire variable domain, with the rest obtained from reference TRBV15 and TRBJ2-5, is as follows: DAMVIQNPRYQVTQFGKPVTLSCSQTLNHNVMYWYQQKSSQAPKLLFHYYDKDFNNEADTPDNFQSRRPNTSFCFLDIRSPGLGDTAMYLCATSRGTGPKTQYFGPGTRLLVL.

The chain links TRBV30 to TRBJ1-2; D remains ambiguous. This CDR3 is built from 15 residues. The V end lost 2 bases, the J end lost 5 bases, and 18 bases lay between the germline ends. Germline lookup yields CDR1 GTSNPN and CDR2 SVGIG (reference sequence). The DNA for the CDR3 is TGTGCCTGGAGTACGGGTTCGACCACCGGGTATGGCTACACCTTC. Translation: CAWSTGSTTGYGYTF.

The V call is TRBV20-1, the J call TRBJ2-5; 8 bases are shared with TRBD2. Germline trimming cut 3 bases from V and 5 bases from J; bases unmatched to any gene: 14. The germline gives CDR1 DFQATT, CDR2 SNEGSKA (reference sequence). The CDR3 totals 16 residues. The CDR3 here is CSASDGGAGLKETQYF. In DNA form, the CDR3 reads TGCAGTGCTAGTGACGGGGGGGCCGGGTTGAAGGAGACCCAGTACTTC.

This chain connects TRBV3-1 to TRBJ2-7; D might be TRBD1 (6 bases). Trimming cost V 1 base and J 3 bases, with 13 bases left between them. Looked up from germline, CDR1 is LGHDT and CDR2 is YNNKEL (reference sequence). The CDR3 totals 15 residues. As DNA, the CDR3 is TGTGCCAGCAGCCAAGGGGGGCAGGGGAGCTACGAGCAGTACTTC. Amino acid sequence: CASSQGGQGSYEQYF.

In the case of this clonotype: At one end, the junction sequence differs from germline, possibly due to a read error. The chain couples TRBV7-9 to TRBJ1-1, with D perhaps TRBD1 (5 bases). The length of the CDR3 is 12 residues. CDR1 and CDR2 from the germline V gene are SEHNR and FQNEAQ (reference sequence). The CDR3 sequence: CASSLVGPTTRF. The CDR3 nucleotides read TGTGCCAGCAGCTTAGTGGGACCGACGACCCGTTTT. Together with reference TRBV7-9 and TRBJ1-1, the CDR3 gives the full variable domain: DTGVSQNPRHKITKRGQNVTFRCDPISEHNRLYWYRQTLGQGPEFLTYFQNEAQLEKSRLLSDRFSAERPKGSFSTLEIQRTEQGDSAMYLCASSLVGPTTRFGQGTRLTVV.

This chain uses TRBV29-1 with TRBJ1-1; TRBD1 is a possible D gene (5 bases). CDR3 length equals 12 residues. CDR1 and CDR2 from the germline V gene are SQVTM and ANQGSEA. Trimming stripped 7 bases from V and 1 base from J, with 10 bases between. The DNA for the CDR3 is TGCAGCGCCGCTGGGGGGAACACTGAAGCTTTCTTT. Its translation is CSAAGGNTEAFF.

V gene TRBV29-1 combines with J gene TRBJ2-1; 14 positions match TRBD2. The germline V gene encodes CDR1 SQVTM and CDR2 ANQGSEA. The length of the CDR3 is 14 residues. V lost 1 base to trimming and J lost 11 bases; unmatched junction nucleotides: 4. This CDR3 reads CSVEGTSGGPKQFF. The CDR3 DNA is TGCAGCGTTGAAGGGACTAGCGGGGGGCCTAAGCAGTTCTTC.

Here the CDR3 DNA reads TGTGCCAGCAGCCAAGGGTCTTGGCTAGAGGGAGATACGCAGTATTTT. Its protein product is CASSQGSWLEGDTQYF. The V gene is TRBV3-1, the J gene TRBJ2-3, with a possible D match to TRBD2 (5 bases). Germline lookup yields CDR1 LGHDT and CDR2 YNNKEL (reference sequence). This CDR3 spans 16 amino acids. Trimming removed 1 base from V and 5 bases from J, with 16 bases in between.

This chain uses TRBV13 with TRBJ2-1, with TRBD2 matching over 13 bases. Trimming at V came to 0 bases and at J to 5 bases, leaving 1 base not matched to a gene. The germline CDR1 and CDR2 sequences are PRHDT and FYEKMQ (reference sequence). This CDR3 is 16 amino acids long. The CDR3 region has the DNA TGTGCCAGCAGCTTAGGGGGACTAGCGGGGCACAATGAGCAGTTCTTC. Translating gives CASSLGGLAGHNEQFF.

This chain connects TRBV20-1 to TRBJ2-1; D gene ambiguous. The CDR3 consists of 16 residues. The V end was cut by 3 bases, the J end by 0 bases, with 15 bases between. Germline V CDR1 and CDR2: DFQATT, SNEGSKA (reference sequence). CDR3 in DNA: TGCAGTGCTAGCCTATACCCAGTTAGCTCCTACAATGAGCAGTTCTTC. Its translation is CSASLYPVSSYNEQFF.

The chain links TRBV5-1 to TRBJ2-1; TRBD2 agrees at 7 bases. This CDR3 is built from 15 residues. V shed 0 bases and J 8 bases; nucleotides not matched to a gene: 8. Germline lookup yields CDR1 SGHRS and CDR2 YFSETQ. CDR3 sequence (DNA): TGCGCCAGCAGCTTGGAAGGGGCGGCGGGGGATGAGCAGTTCTTC. This gives the protein CASSLEGAAGDEQFF.

The genes are TRBV29-1 and TRBJ2-3, with TRBD2 matching over 8 bases. Germline V gene data show CDR1 as SQVTM and CDR2 as ANQGSEA. J was trimmed by 0 bases and V by 6 bases; bases with no gene match: 11. The CDR3 spans 16 residues. The CDR3 coding sequence is TGCAGCGTCTCCGGGGGGGTAGGCCCTAGCACAGATACGCAGTATTTT. Amino acids: CSVSGGVGPSTDTQYF.

V and J are TRBV6-1 and TRBJ2-1, with D possibly TRBD2 on 7 matching bases. With 8 bases removed from V and 4 bases from J, the gap between germline ends came to 12 bases. CDR1 is MNHNS, CDR2 SASEGT, per germline. The CDR3 extends over 13 amino acids. Written as DNA, the CDR3 is TGTGCCAGCGGCGGGGGCCGTTACAATGAGCAGTTCTTC. It yields the protein CASGGGRYNEQFF.

This chain joins TRBV28 and TRBJ2-7; 7 bases map to TRBD2. Germline V gene data show CDR1 as MDHEN and CDR2 as SYDVKM. V lost 5 bases and J lost 7; bases outside the gene matches: 17. The CDR3 extends over 16 amino acids. The CDR3: CASSEYTRLAGGEQYF. The CDR3 nucleotides read TGTGCCAGCAGTGAGTATACTAGACTAGCCGGTGGGGAGCAGTACTTC.

About this clonotype itself: The junction shows a germline mismatch at one end, possibly a read error. The rearrangement links TRBV12-3 or TRBV12-4 to TRBJ2-5; D might be TRBD2 (6 bases). This CDR3 comprises 16 residues. DNA for the CDR3: TGTGCCAGCAGTGGGGAACCCCGGGAGCACCAAGAGACCCAGCACTTC. It translates to CASSGEPREHQETQHF.

The genes are TRBV25-1 and TRBJ2-6; a possible D gene is TRBD1 (6 bases). The V and J ends lost 3 bases and 1 base respectively, with 22 bases between them. Germline assignment: CDR1 MGHDK and CDR2 SYGVNS. The CDR3 has 20 residues. This chain's CDR3 is CASSDKDRDKFLSGANVLTF. The DNA of the CDR3 is TGTGCCAGCAGTGACAAGGACCGGGACAAGTTCTTATCTGGGGCCAACGTCCTGACTTTC.

The J gene is TRBJ2-1, the V gene TRBV20-1, with TRBD2 as a possible D gene (5 bases). The germline V and J ends were trimmed by 0 bases and 8 bases, with 20 bases remaining between them. The CDR3 loop spans 16 amino acids. Germline CDR1 DFQATT, CDR2 SNEGSKA (reference sequence). This CDR3 is CSARDPTRVSVDEQFF. CDR3 sequence (DNA): TGCAGTGCTAGAGACCCCACTAGAGTTTCAGTGGATGAGCAGTTCTTC.

The V call is TRBV29-1, the J call TRBJ2-5; D not resolved. Germline CDR1 and CDR2: SQVTM and ANQGSEA. V dropped 7 bases and J dropped 1 base, with 16 bases sitting between them. CDR3 size: 14 residues. CDR3 sequence reads: CSGTLMAVQETQYF. The CDR3 coding sequence is TGCAGCGGCACACTTATGGCGGTCCAAGAGACCCAGTACTTC.

The chain is built from TRBV18 and TRBJ2-7; D perhaps matches TRBD1 (5 bases). This CDR3 has 16 residues. V lost 5 bases and J 6 bases, leaving 23 bases between the germline ends. The V gene's germline CDR1 is KGHSH and CDR2 LQKENI. DNA for the CDR3: TGTGCCAGCTCAGCCTCAGGTGGCAGGGTAATGAGCGAGCAGTACGTC. This encodes CASSASGGRVMSEQYV.

This chain connects TRBV15 to TRBJ1-5; D remains ambiguous. Germline V gene sequence: CDR1 LNHNV, CDR2 YYDKDF (reference sequence). Trimming removed 3 bases at V and 9 bases at J, with 12 bases between. CDR3 length: 13 residues. The CDR3 DNA sequence: TGTGCCACCAGCAGCTTACCCCTTAGGCCCCAGCATTTT. Protein: CATSSLPLRPQHF.

The chain recombines TRBV3-1 with TRBJ1-1; weak D call: TRBD1 (5 bases). V shed 4 bases and J shed 3 bases, with 15 bases lying between them. Germline CDR1 and CDR2: LGHDT and YNNKEL (reference sequence). The CDR3 runs 15 residues. CDR3 in amino acids: CASSPSGGMDTEAFF. As DNA, the CDR3 is TGTGCCAGCAGCCCCTCGGGGGGGATGGACACTGAAGCTTTCTTT.

The chain has TRBV9 and TRBJ2-7, with D unclear. The CDR3 runs to 13 residues. V lost 2 bases to trimming and J lost 6 bases, with 12 bases between them. Looked up from germline, CDR1 is SGDLS and CDR2 is YYNGEE. The CDR3 reads CASSVDLRSEQYV. The CDR3 DNA is TGTGCCAGCAGCGTGGACCTGAGGAGCGAGCAGTACGTC.